This T cell receptor (beta chain) came from a study of blood T cell repertoires in COVID-19. The wider study: Donors in the United States, Italy and Spain gave samples during acute or convalescent COVID-19.

The V and J ends lost 3 bases and 5 bases, in that order; junction bases with no gene match: 3. The CDR3 spans 13 residues. Participants were aged about 18 to 89 years from roughly 25 US areas. Cohort 3 donors counted as recovered after two negative PCRs, clearance, or resolved symptoms. In its sample, this clone was seen once. Under the authors' procedure: Amplification of reference gene primers provided the estimated nucleated cell counts. Method: immunoSEQ multiplex PCR; TCRdb's copy keeps in-frame clones and lacks some. V and J calls and clone size come straight from that table; D and trimming were deduced from the DNA. The repertoire includes about 170,000 clones, about 90% of them detected once, and about 7% sits in the top ten.

The J gene is TRBJ2-5, the V gene TRBV12-3 or TRBV12-4, with 7 bases that match TRBD2. The sequenced sample consisted of PBMCs or T cells enriched from blood (not recorded which). The source is a woman aged 45-60 years who had recovered from COVID-19. In DNA form, the CDR3 reads TGTGCCAGCAGTTTTTGGGGGGGGGAGACCCAGTACTTC. This encodes CASSFWGGETQYF.